The clone carrying this T cell receptor beta chain was picked up a small number of times. The antigen is undetermined. The sample belongs to a study of shared clonotypes between healthy human individuals. General study results and limits: Incomplete sequencing of sorted subsets was indicated by rarefaction despite large depth.

Researchers ran the assay at a deep level. The sorted-subset replicate PCRs were given roughly 190 ng DNA, which is tens of thousands of T cell genomes. TCRdb's table, derived via immunoSEQ multiplex PCR, lists solely in-frame clones and lacks some. The profile shows around 2.5 million clones, approximately 93% of them singletons. The CDR3 runs 15 residues. The germline V gene encodes CDR1 SGHDN and CDR2 FVKESK. The V segment lost 1 base and the J segment 4 bases; nucleotides outside the gene matches: 6. The chain links TRBV14 to TRBJ2-7, with 8 bases that match TRBD2. The sequenced material came from naive CD4+ T cells from PBMCs. Subset indicated: CD45RA+ positively selected. The TCR originated in a man between 18 and 29 years old in good health. Some clones in this sample may be carry-over from other donors' samples. The DNA of the CDR3 is TGTGCCAGCAGCCAAGCTTTGGGACTAGTTTACGAGCAGTACTTC. Protein sequence: CASSQALGLVYEQYF.